These 20 T cell receptor beta chains came from one sample sequenced in a study of T-cell reconstitution after alpha-beta-depleted transplantation in children. This sample's TCRbeta library carried unique molecular identifier barcodes. MiXCR, applied by TCRdb to the PCR reads, yields one record per CDR3 protein. The repertoire consists of a few hundred thousand distinct CDR3 sequences, with just over 20% occurring once and the leading ten covering approximately 3.9%. The material was PBMCs from the stem cell graft donor, obtained from the stem cell graft. The receptor source for this set is a human donor who donated a stem cell graft to a child with acute myeloid leukemia.

This clonotype turned up a few times. The genes are TRBV29-1 and TRBJ2-3; D may be TRBD1 or TRBD2 (5 bases each). Germline lookup yields CDR1 SQVTM and CDR2 ANQGSEA. The CDR3 consists of 15 residues. Trimming left V 1 base short and J 0 bases short, with 11 bases between. The DNA of the CDR3 is TGCAGCGTTGAAGCAGGGACCCCTAGCACAGATACGCAGTATTTT. Translation gives CSVEAGTPSTDTQYF.

This chain uses TRBV20-1 with TRBJ1-5; D not resolved. The V gene lost 4 bases and the J gene lost 0 bases, with 4 bases spanning the gap. The CDR3 is made up of 12 amino acids. CDR1 DFQATT and CDR2 SNEGSKA come from the germline V gene (reference sequence). The CDR3 bases are TGCAGTGCTAAGGGTAGCAATCAGCCCCAGCATTTT. This encodes CSAKGSNQPQHF.

This chain uses TRBV20-1 with TRBJ2-2, with 10 bases that match TRBD1. Germline lookup yields CDR1 DFQATT and CDR2 SNEGSKA (reference sequence). The CDR3 has 17 amino acids. The trim removed 0 bases at V and 2 bases at J, leaving 6 bases unmatched. The CDR3 sequence: CSARDLGDRGNTGELFF. DNA for the CDR3: TGCAGTGCTAGAGATCTAGGGGACAGGGGTAACACCGGGGAGCTGTTTTTT.

This clonotype occurred a few times. The V call is TRBV6-2 or TRBV6-3, the J call TRBJ2-1; the D is unclear. V shed 5 bases and J shed 0 bases, with 5 bases lying between them. The germline V gene has CDR1 MNHEY and CDR2 SVGEGT. The CDR3 has 13 amino acids. The chain's CDR3 is CASSPYSYNEQFF. The CDR3 nucleotides are TGTGCCAGCAGTCCCTACTCCTACAATGAGCAGTTCTTC.

V gene TRBV12-3 or TRBV12-4 combines with J gene TRBJ2-1, with 10 positions matching TRBD1. This CDR3 spans 14 amino acids. With V trimmed by 5 bases and J by 4 bases, 2 bases remained unmatched. CDR3: CASSGTGEYNEQFF. The CDR3 DNA reads as TGTGCCAGCAGTGGGACAGGGGAGTACAATGAGCAGTTCTTC.

The sample holds a few counts of this clonotype. This chain uses TRBV6-1 with TRBJ2-7, with 9 bases fitting TRBD1. The J segment lost 3 bases and the V segment lost 5 bases, leaving 11 bases of the junction unmatched. CDR3 size: 16 residues. Germline CDR1 is MNHNS and CDR2 is SASEGT. The CDR3: CASSQTSGTGSYEQYF. CDR3 DNA: TGTGCCAGCAGTCAGACTTCCGGGACAGGGAGCTACGAGCAGTACTTC.

The CDR3 DNA sequence: TGTGCCAGCAGTTTAGCCCCGGGAGGGCCCTCCTACGAGCAGTACTTC. This gives the protein CASSLAPGGPSYEQYF. V usage is TRBV12-3 or TRBV12-4 and J usage is TRBJ2-7; 8 bases match TRBD2. The CDR3 extends over 16 amino acids. Germline trimming cut 0 bases from V and 0 bases from J; bases unmatched to any gene: 4.

The V and J genes are TRBV11-2 and TRBJ2-3; 10 bases fit TRBD2. The CDR3 runs to 17 residues. Trimming took 1 base from V and 3 from J; bases not matched to a gene: 7. CDR1 is SGHAT, CDR2 FQNNGV, per germline. CDR3 in DNA: TGTGCCAGCAGCTTAGGTCCTAGCGGGAGTGGGACAGATACGCAGTATTTT. Translation gives CASSLGPSGSGTDTQYF. The full variable domain, completed using reference TRBV11-2 and TRBJ2-3, is EAGVAQSPRYKIIEKRQSVAFWCNPISGHATLYWYQQILGQGPKLLIQFQNNGVVDDSQLPKDRFSAERLKGVDSTLKIQPAKLEDSAVYLCASSLGPSGSGTDTQYFGPGTRLTVL.

CDR3 residues: CASSSGVGNTEAFF. The CDR3 coding sequence is TGTGCCAGCAGCTCGGGGGTAGGGAACACTGAAGCTTTCTTT. V and J are TRBV5-6 and TRBJ1-1; perhaps TRBD1 as D (5 bases). Per the germline V gene, CDR1 is SGHDT and CDR2 is YYEEEE. The CDR3 loop spans 14 amino acids. Trimming shortened V by 3 bases and J by 1 base, and 10 bases separated the two germline ends.

This clonotype has just a few counts. The chain combines TRBV28 with TRBJ2-5; the match to TRBD2 covers 11 bases. The length of the CDR3 is 17 residues. V dropped 2 bases and J dropped 0; count of bases not matched to a gene: 5. Germline CDR1 MDHEN, CDR2 SYDVKM. CDR3 amino acids: CASSLGTSGMYQETQYF. CDR3 in DNA: TGTGCCAGCAGTTTAGGGACTAGCGGCATGTACCAAGAGACCCAGTACTTC. Supplemented by reference TRBV28 and TRBJ2-5, the full variable domain reads DVKVTQSSRYLVKRTGEKVFLECVQDMDHENMFWYRQDPGLGLRLIYFSYDVKMKEKGDIPEGYSVSREKKERFSLILESASTNQTSMYLCASSLGTSGMYQETQYFGPGTRLLVL.

This clonotype was detected many times. The genes are TRBV20-1 and TRBJ2-3; the D call may be TRBD1 or TRBD2 (5 bases each). The CDR3 is 13 residues long. V lost 5 bases and J lost 5, with 14 bases in between. The germline V gene has CDR1 DFQATT and CDR2 SNEGSKA (reference sequence). CDR3: CSAAGAGRDTQYF. CDR3 in DNA: TGCAGTGCTGCCGGGGCCGGGCGAGATACGCAGTATTTT.

This chain links TRBV9 with TRBJ2-3, with unresolved D. CDR1 and CDR2 from the germline V gene are SGDLS and YYNGEE. The V gene lost 2 bases and the J gene lost 1 base, with 11 bases spanning the gap. The CDR3 sequence is 15 residues long. The CDR3 bases are TGTGCCAGCAGCGTGACTGACTTGGGCACAGATACGCAGTATTTT. This gives the protein CASSVTDLGTDTQYF. The full variable domain, its missing parts supplied by reference TRBV9 and TRBJ2-3, is DSGVTQTPKHLITATGQRVTLRCSPRSGDLSVYWYQQSLDQGLQFLIQYYNGEERAKGNILERFSAQQFPDLHSELNLSSLELGDSALYFCASSVTDLGTDTQYFGPGTRLTVL.

This clonotype was observed many times. The rearrangement joins TRBV12-3 or TRBV12-4 to TRBJ1-1; 9 nucleotides match TRBD1. This CDR3 comprises 14 residues. V was pared by 5 bases and J by 5 bases, with 6 bases of the junction left unmatched. CDR3 sequence (DNA): TGTGCCAGCAGTACGACAGGGGGTTTGACTGAAGCTTTCTTT. As protein: CASSTTGGLTEAFF.

This clonotype was detected only a few times. The V call is TRBV5-1, the J call TRBJ2-5; no clear D. Trimming pared 5 bases from V and 0 bases from J, leaving 14 bases between. The length of the CDR3 is 15 residues. The germline V gene encodes CDR1 SGHRS and CDR2 YFSETQ. CDR3 sequence reads: CASRAPNGHQETQYF. The DNA of the CDR3 is TGCGCCAGCAGGGCACCTAACGGACACCAAGAGACCCAGTACTTC. The whole variable domain, remainder taken from reference TRBV5-1 and TRBJ2-5, is KAGVTQTPRYLIKTRGQQVTLSCSPISGHRSVSWYQQTPGQGLQFLFEYFSETQRNKGNFPGRFSGRQFSNSRSEMNVSTLELGDSALYLCASRAPNGHQETQYFGPGTRLLVL.

The chain recombines TRBV7-2 with TRBJ1-4; D is unresolved. Germline lookup yields CDR1 SGHTA and CDR2 FQGNSA. This CDR3 contains 15 residues. V was clipped by 1 base and J by 1 base, with 7 bases between them. CDR3: CASSLGGRTNEKLFF. The DNA of the CDR3 is TGTGCCAGCAGCTTAGGAGGCAGAACTAATGAAAAACTGTTTTTT.

This clonotype was detected a few times. This chain links TRBV20-1 with TRBJ2-1; 11 bases match TRBD2. CDR3 length: 14 residues. Losses at the gene ends were 5 bases for V and 7 bases for J; bases not matched to a gene: 7. Germline V gene data show CDR1 as DFQATT and CDR2 as SNEGSKA (reference sequence). The CDR3 sequence: CSAAGTSGSNEQFF. As DNA, the CDR3 is TGCAGTGCTGCCGGGACTAGCGGCTCAAATGAGCAGTTCTTC.

The chain uses TRBV15 and TRBJ2-3; no clear D gene. Trimming took 1 base from V and 2 from J, leaving 10 bases between them. Germline CDR1 and CDR2: LNHNV and YYDKDF (reference sequence). The CDR3 runs 15 residues. In nucleotides, the CDR3 is TGTGCCACCAGCAGAGTACCTGAAACCACAGATACGCAGTATTTT. Its translation is CATSRVPETTDTQYF.

The rearrangement joins TRBV6-2 or TRBV6-3 to TRBJ1-1, with 7 nucleotides matching TRBD1. Trimming removed 7 bases from V and 3 bases from J; junction bases left unmatched: 5. This CDR3 has 13 amino acids. Germline V gives CDR1 MNHEY, CDR2 SVGEGT. CDR3 sequence reads: CASTWGQYTEAFF. The CDR3 DNA reads TGTGCCAGCACCTGGGGACAGTACACTGAAGCTTTCTTT.

The rearrangement links TRBV7-3 to TRBJ2-1, with D perhaps TRBD2 (5 bases). Germline V CDR1 and CDR2: SGHTA, FQGTGA. This CDR3 comprises 16 residues. V was trimmed by 4 bases and J by 5 bases, leaving 18 bases between them. The CDR3 DNA follows: TGTGCCAGCAGCTCCACCCTTGCGGGCGTCAACAATGAGCAGTTCTTC. Amino acid sequence: CASSSTLAGVNNEQFF.

This clonotype was counted many times. V gene TRBV29-1 combines with J gene TRBJ1-2; 7 bases agree with TRBD1. The CDR3 length is 12 residues. Germline CDR1 is SQVTM and CDR2 is ANQGSEA. This chain's CDR3 is CGGLTGERGYTF. The CDR3, as DNA: TGCGGAGGGCTTACAGGGGAAAGGGGCTACACCTTC.